Shown below are 26 T cell receptor beta chains from a single sample sequenced in a study of blood T cell repertoires in COVID-19. The protocol was immunoSEQ multiplex PCR, while the TCRdb copy is restricted to in-frame clones and leaves out a portion. This table holds fewer than 120,000 clones, about 88% found once. The sample comprised peripheral blood. These receptors originate from a woman between 50 and 59 years old with acute or convalescent COVID-19.

CDR3 sequence: CASSPIPREKLFF. The CDR3 DNA sequence: TGTGCCAGCAGCCCGATCCCGCGAGAAAAACTGTTTTTT. The V call is TRBV5-5, the J call TRBJ1-4; D not resolved. The V gene's germline CDR1 is SGHKS and CDR2 YYEKEE (reference sequence). V shed 4 bases and J shed 8 bases, with 12 bases lying between them. The CDR3 consists of 13 residues.

This clone turned up a few times. The V call is TRBV11-2, the J call TRBJ2-2, with D maybe TRBD2 (6 bases). The length of the CDR3 is 13 residues. Germline loops: CDR1 SGHAT, CDR2 FQNNGV. V gave up 4 bases and J gave up 6 bases, with 9 bases separating them. CDR3 loop: CASSSWGAGELFF. In DNA, the CDR3 is TGTGCCAGCAGCTCCTGGGGGGCCGGGGAGCTGTTTTTT.

J is TRBJ2-7 and V is TRBV29-1; 9 bases are a match to TRBD1. Germline values: CDR1 SQVTM, CDR2 ANQGSEA. The V gene end was trimmed by 6 bases and the J gene end by 2 bases; junction bases not matched to a gene: 5. The CDR3 consists of 13 residues. CDR3 sequence (DNA): TGCAGCGTCAGGGGGACAGGGCCCTACGAGCAGTACTTC. Protein product: CSVRGTGPYEQYF.

The V call is TRBV20-1, the J call TRBJ1-6; D gene unclear. Germline V gene lookup returns CDR1 DFQATT and CDR2 SNEGSKA (reference sequence). Trimming left V 3 bases short and J 6 bases short, with 9 bases between. CDR3 size: 13 residues. The CDR3 loop reads CSASPNSNSPLHF. The CDR3 nucleotides read TGCAGTGCTAGTCCGAACAGTAATTCACCCCTCCACTTT.

DNA of the CDR3: TGTGCCAGCAGTTTATCCTCGGGACTCTCCGGGGAGCTGTTTTTT. This encodes CASSLSSGLSGELFF. The gene calls are TRBV27 and TRBJ2-2, with D perhaps matching TRBD2 (6 bases). Trimming cost V 0 bases and J 6 bases, with 11 bases left between them. This CDR3 spans 15 amino acids. The germline CDR1 and CDR2 sequences are MNHEY and SMNVEV (reference sequence).

The V and J genes are TRBV7-9 and TRBJ2-2; D may be TRBD1 (5 bases). CDR1 SEHNR and CDR2 FQNEAQ come from the germline V gene (reference sequence). The CDR3 runs to 13 residues. The V end was cut by 6 bases, the J end by 5 bases, with 10 bases between. This chain's CDR3 is CASRPRVTGELFF. The CDR3 bases are TGTGCCAGCAGACCCAGGGTGACCGGGGAGCTGTTTTTT. Using reference TRBV7-9 and TRBJ2-2 for the parts outside the CDR3, the full variable domain is DTGVSQNPRHKITKRGQNVTFRCDPISEHNRLYWYRQTLGQGPEFLTYFQNEAQLEKSRLLSDRFSAERPKGSFSTLEIQRTEQGDSAMYLCASRPRVTGELFFGEGSRLTVL.

V usage is TRBV24-1 and J usage is TRBJ2-6; D is undetermined. The germline V gene has CDR1 KGHDR and CDR2 SFDVKD. Between the trimmed V and J ends, which lost 3 bases and 2 bases, there was a span of 7 bases. The CDR3 is made up of 15 amino acids. The CDR3 DNA sequence: TGTGCCACCAGTGATAGCCCCGCTGGGGCCAACGTCCTGACTTTC. It yields the protein CATSDSPAGANVLTF.

V is TRBV28 and J is TRBJ2-5; 7 nucleotides match TRBD1. V lost 5 bases to trimming and J lost 6 bases; unmatched junction nucleotides: 9. This CDR3 comprises 14 residues. Germline values: CDR1 MDHEN, CDR2 SYDVKM. The CDR3 loop is CASSAQQGRQTQYF. CDR3 bases: TGTGCCAGCAGTGCGCAACAGGGGCGGCAGACCCAGTACTTC. Looking up the rest from reference TRBV28 and TRBJ2-5 gives the full variable domain: DVKVTQSSRYLVKRTGEKVFLECVQDMDHENMFWYRQDPGLGLRLIYFSYDVKMKEKGDIPEGYSVSREKKERFSLILESASTNQTSMYLCASSAQQGRQTQYFGPGTRLLVL.

The chain recombines TRBV24-1 with TRBJ2-6; D unresolved. The CDR3 has 16 residues. The V gene's germline CDR1 is KGHDR and CDR2 SFDVKD. Trimming cost V 3 bases and J 0 bases, with 8 bases left between them. The CDR3 nucleotides read TGTGCCACCAGTGATCCGTGGGCCTCTGGGGCCAACGTCCTGACTTTC. Its translation: CATSDPWASGANVLTF.

This chain uses TRBV27 with TRBJ1-6; TRBD1 matches at 7 bases. V shed 5 bases and J 7 bases; nucleotides not matched to a gene: 8. From germline, CDR1 is MNHEY and CDR2 SMNVEV (reference sequence). CDR3 length: 15 amino acids. The CDR3 sequence is CASSARQGRNSPLHF. In DNA form, the CDR3 reads TGTGCCAGCAGTGCCCGACAGGGTAGGAATTCACCCCTCCACTTT.

J is TRBJ2-1 and V is TRBV6-5; 9 nucleotides align to TRBD2. The CDR3 is 15 residues long. J gave up 9 bases and V 2 bases, and 8 bases lay outside the gene matches. CDR1 is MNHEY and CDR2 is SVGAGI in the germline V gene. The CDR3 loop reads CASSYGLARRGEQFF. CDR3 bases: TGTGCCAGCAGTTACGGACTAGCGCGTAGGGGTGAGCAGTTCTTC.

This clone was seen only once. V gene TRBV28 combines with J gene TRBJ2-3, with TRBD2 identical over 7 bases. V shed 2 bases, J shed 5 bases, and the junction held 7 bases outside the gene matches. This CDR3 has 15 amino acids. Germline V gene lookup returns CDR1 MDHEN and CDR2 SYDVKM. The CDR3 nucleotides read TGTGCCAGCAGTTTAGTGGCTAGCGGACTAGATACGCAGTATTTT. Translated, it gives CASSLVASGLDTQYF.

This clone was observed once. The V and J genes are TRBV14 and TRBJ1-2, with TRBD1 matching over 8 bases. CDR3 length: 14 residues. Trimming removed 4 bases from V and 7 bases from J; junction bases left unmatched: 8. Germline CDR1 is SGHDN and CDR2 is FVKESK. Here the CDR3 reads CASSPQGQGAGYTF. The CDR3 nucleotides are TGTGCCAGCAGCCCCCAGGGCCAGGGGGCTGGCTACACCTTC. The full variable domain, with the rest looked up from reference TRBV14 and TRBJ1-2, is EAGVTQFPSHSVIEKGQTVTLRCDPISGHDNLYWYRRVMGKEIKFLLHFVKESKQDESGMPNNRFLAERTGGTYSTLKVQPAELEDSGVYFCASSPQGQGAGYTFGSGTRLTVV.

This clone was recorded once. Different DNA sequences within this sample yield the same CDR3. The rearrangement links TRBV20-1 to TRBJ2-5, with D perhaps TRBD2 (5 bases). There are 11 residues in the CDR3. The V gene's germline CDR1 is DFQATT and CDR2 SNEGSKA (reference sequence). Between the trimmed V and J ends, which lost 2 bases and 4 bases, there was a span of 5 bases. The CDR3 DNA is TGCAGTGCTAGACGGGGAGAGACCCAGTACTTC. Translated: CSARRGETQYF.

The chain uses TRBV6-5 and TRBJ2-7; no firm D call. Germline CDR1 MNHEY, CDR2 SVGAGI. The V and J ends lost 0 bases and 2 bases respectively, with 8 bases between them. The CDR3 has 14 amino acids. The CDR3 sequence: CASSYSRQTYEQYF. CDR3 coding DNA: TGTGCCAGCAGTTACTCGAGACAAACCTACGAGCAGTACTTC.

This chain links TRBV6-1 with TRBJ1-2; D gene uncertain. This CDR3 contains 13 residues. V gave up 2 bases and J gave up 9 bases, with 13 bases separating them. Germline CDR1 is MNHNS and CDR2 is SASEGT. The CDR3 sequence: CASSESPGGSYTF. The CDR3 bases are TGTGCCAGCAGTGAAAGCCCGGGAGGAAGCTACACCTTC.

The chain recombines TRBV6-2 or TRBV6-3 with TRBJ1-1; TRBD1 is a possible D gene (6 bases). The CDR3 sequence is 13 residues long. Trimming cost V 5 bases and J 5 bases, with 12 bases left between them. From germline, CDR1 is MNHEY and CDR2 SVGEGT. The DNA for the CDR3 is TGTGCCAGCAGTCACAGGGAAGGGACTGAAGCTTTCTTT. Amino acids: CASSHREGTEAFF.

The chain carries TRBV18 and TRBJ1-1; D gene ambiguous. The germline CDR1 and CDR2 sequences are KGHSH and LQKENI. The CDR3 runs 15 residues. V was cut by 3 bases and J by 1 base, with 12 bases left in between. Here the CDR3 DNA reads TGTGCCAGCTCACCCGGGAACCATCGGAACACTGAAGCTTTCTTT. This translates into CASSPGNHRNTEAFF.

V gene TRBV3-1 (or the pseudogene TRBV3-2) combines with J gene TRBJ1-2; D is ambiguous. Trimming removed 0 bases at V and 4 bases at J, with 12 bases between. The CDR3 length is 15 residues. Germline V CDR1 and CDR2: LGHDT, YNNKEL (reference sequence). CDR3 bases: TGTGCCAGCAGCCAAGATTGGGCGGGCACCTATGGCTACACCTTC. It codes for CASSQDWAGTYGYTF.

The J gene is TRBJ2-3, the V gene TRBV5-4; possible D gene TRBD2, 7 bases. Germline CDR1 is SGHNT and CDR2 is YYREEE (reference sequence). V was clipped by 3 bases and J by 10 bases, with 12 bases between them. The CDR3 runs 12 residues. The CDR3: CASSSRGGAQYF. The CDR3 DNA follows: TGTGCCAGCAGCTCCAGGGGAGGGGCGCAGTATTTT.

CDR3 residues: CASSYPEGTLHF. CDR3 in DNA: TGTGCCAGCAGTTACCCGGAGGGAACCCTCCACTTT. The rearrangement joins TRBV6-5 to TRBJ1-6; D is ambiguous. The CDR3 covers 12 residues. The germline V gene encodes CDR1 MNHEY and CDR2 SVGAGI. V lost 2 bases and J 14 bases, leaving 10 bases between the germline ends.

CDR3 region: CASKGPGGNEQFF. CDR3 bases: TGTGCCAGCAAGGGACCCGGGGGGAATGAGCAGTTCTTC. This sequence joins TRBV2 and TRBJ2-1, with 7 bases matching TRBD2. From germline, CDR1 is SNHLY and CDR2 FYNNEI. The CDR3 covers 13 residues. The trim removed 7 bases at V and 7 bases at J, leaving 7 bases unmatched.

This clone showed up just a few times. The gene calls are TRBV6-6 and TRBJ1-2; no definite D call. CDR1 and CDR2 from the germline V gene are MNHNY and SVGAGI (reference sequence). The V and J ends lost 0 bases and 6 bases respectively, with 14 bases between them. CDR3 length: 15 amino acids. CDR3 protein: CASSYSQPGMHGYTF. CDR3 DNA: TGTGCCAGCAGTTACTCTCAACCCGGGATGCATGGCTACACCTTC.

The rearrangement joins TRBV19 to TRBJ1-1; 8 bases align to TRBD1. CDR1 is LNHDA and CDR2 is SQIVND in the germline V gene (reference sequence). With V trimmed by 6 bases and J by 3 bases, 12 bases remained unmatched. This CDR3 has 16 amino acids. For the CDR3, the DNA is TGTGCCAGTAGCATTTCATTGACAGGGGTGGACACTGAAGCTTTCTTT. It codes for CASSISLTGVDTEAFF.

The V and J genes are TRBV7-8 and TRBJ1-2; 8 bases are shared with TRBD1. With 5 bases clipped from V and 7 bases from J, the junction kept 6 bases outside the gene matches. The germline V gene encodes CDR1 SGHVS and CDR2 FQNEAQ. The CDR3 is 13 amino acids. The CDR3 bases are TGTGCCAGCAGCCCACAGGGGGTAGGTGGCTACACCTTC. Its translation: CASSPQGVGGYTF.

The chain carries TRBV4-2 and TRBJ1-2, with D unresolved. The CDR3 has 15 amino acids. Germline V CDR1 and CDR2: LGHNA, YNFKEQ. V lost 0 bases, J lost 0 bases, and 8 bases lay in between. The CDR3 nucleotides read TGTGCCAGCAGCCAAGATTGGGCAGCTAACTATGGCTACACCTTC. The encoded protein is CASSQDWAANYGYTF.